The 3 T cell receptor beta chains below come from one sample, sequenced in a study of T-cell reconstitution after alpha-beta-depleted transplantation in children. Molecular barcoding with unique molecular identifiers was used for the TCRbeta library. TCRdb reprocessed the PCR reads via MiXCR and lists one record per CDR3 protein. In the table there are under 450,000 distinct CDR3 sequences, about 17% of which are singletons. The sequences come from PBMCs, mostly from graft donor cells, collected 360 days after TCRalphabeta/CD19-depleted stem cell transplant. The receptors were gathered from a boy younger than two who had a stem cell transplant for Wiskott-Aldrich syndrome, so the T cells may come from the graft donor.

This clonotype was counted only a few times. The V and J genes are TRBV5-6 and TRBJ1-6, with D possibly matching TRBD1 (6 bases). The CDR3 extends over 14 amino acids. The germline CDR1 and CDR2 sequences are SGHDT and YYEEEE. V lost 0 bases to trimming and J lost 6 bases, with 7 bases between them. DNA for the CDR3: TGTGCCAGCAGCTTGGACAGGGTTAATTCACCCCTCCACTTT. This codes for CASSLDRVNSPLHF.

Only a few counts were recorded for this clonotype. Germline and junction disagree at one end, which may indicate a read error. The V and J genes are TRBV24-1 and TRBJ2-2; 7 nucleotides align to TRBD1. Germline lookup yields CDR1 KGHDR and CDR2 SFDVKD. This CDR3 is 17 amino acids long. CDR3 protein: CATSDLPPTGNSGELFF. The CDR3 coding sequence is TGTGCCACCAGTGATTTGCCTCCGACAGGGAACTCCGGGGAGCTGTTTTTT.

V usage is TRBV24-1 and J usage is TRBJ2-1, with 12 bases identical to TRBD2. The V gene end was trimmed by 3 bases and the J gene end by 5 bases; junction bases not matched to a gene: 4. This CDR3 contains 16 residues. Germline V gives CDR1 KGHDR, CDR2 SFDVKD. The CDR3 sequence is CATSDPTSGSHNEQFF. CDR3 sequence (DNA): TGTGCCACCAGTGATCCGACTAGCGGGAGCCACAATGAGCAGTTCTTC.